This T cell receptor beta chain is drawn from a study of T cells in Graves' hyperthyroidism and ophthalmopathy. Points from the study as a whole: Model predictions of ophthalmopathy came a median 6.5 months before onset.

This clonotype came up many times. What it recognizes is unknown. Amplification of TCR beta CDR3 regions was performed using RNA transcripts as template. When the TCR CDR3 underwent first-round RT-PCR, the HTBI primer set was used. Via MiXCR, TCRdb re-called the multiplex PCR reads, giving one row per CDR3 protein. Here the sample spans 600,000 to 650,000 distinct CDR3 sequences, around 21% being singletons. CDR3 length equals 14 residues. Trimming stripped 5 bases from V and 2 bases from J, with 12 bases between. Germline assignment: CDR1 MNHEY and CDR2 SMNVEV (reference sequence). Uncontrolled infection, other autoimmune disease, pregnancy or lactation barred patients from enrollment. Diagnosis rested on symptoms, serum thyroxine and TRAb, thyroid ultrasound, and orbital computed tomography. PBMCs were obtained from roughly 10 ml fresh peripheral blood.

This clonotype was sampled from a man in his thirties or forties with Graves' ophthalmopathy. Sequencing was carried out using blood. The genes are TRBV27 and TRBJ1-2; D gene uncertain. CDR3 bases: TGTGCCAGCAGTCCCACGTTAGCGAACTATGGCTACACCTTC. As protein: CASSPTLANYGYTF.